The source of this T cell receptor (beta chain) is a study of T cell responses to AZD1222 COVID-19 vaccine (dated by TCRdb to the early 2020s). General notes on the study: TCR sequencing was performed for roughly 250 trial participants, of whom around 200 were given two doses of AZD1222 and around 26 were given two doses of MenACWY control vaccine. Trial participants were enrolled by age into 18-55, 56-69 and 70-plus year subgroups, with approximately 150, 30 and 60 TCR-sequenced participants respectively. The investigation overall reported the following: Conclusions about previously exposed vaccinees are limited, since just five or six AZD1222 recipients were seropositive for SARS-CoV-2 at baseline. The 56-69-year group was small, and its depth increase did not reach significance, likely because of low power. After two AZD1222 doses, spike-specific TCR breadth and depth were significantly higher than at day 0 and than in MenACWY recipients. Because no day 14 peak-response samples were available, the repertoires could be characterized only after the peak T cell response. The vaccine-associated CD4 TCRs covered the entire spike protein, and the dominant responses fell in regions 160-218 and 743-854. Most participants were white British and females outnumbered males, and the authors suggested that clonal diversity may have been underestimated. Reportedly, close to half of the unique spike-specific TCRs recognized epitopes lying outside the regions that are mutated in the B.1.351 and B.1.1.7 variants.

The CDR3 regions of human TCRbeta chains were analyzed by immunosequencing. Concerning the study's data processing: Repertoire TCRs were checked for matches against a reference library of SARS-CoV-2-specific TCRs that had been generated using the MIRA antigen-specificity platform. Breadth meant the fraction of unique TCRs that were SARS-CoV-2-associated, whereas depth meant the fraction of total T cells that were SARS-CoV-2-associated. Using the MIRA data, every spike-specific TCR was mapped to the spike region that the TCR reacted to and assigned to either a CD4 or a CD8 class. Log10-transformed breadth and depth values were compared by one-way ANOVA with Sidak's multiple comparisons tests. Entries here come from immuneACCESS through TCRdb and include only in-frame sequences with V and J called. Some clones fail to appear in such tables; in the studies checked, an unresolved V gene covers under half of the shortfall, and the cause of the remainder is unknown. D and trimming come from the DNA, and the V and J calls and clone size come from that table. The sample contains 250,000 to 300,000 clones, 90% to 95% of them found a single time. The top ten hold 0.55% of the sample.

The table lists this clone with a count of one. The antigen it recognizes is unknown. No much larger clone is present one base from it, and per-base qualities are unavailable. V drops 0 bases and J drops 2 bases, leaving 15 bases in between. CDR1 and CDR2 (SGHRS, YFSETQ) derive from the germline V gene. From the cysteine through the phenylalanine, the CDR3 covers 16 amino acids. Of all the DNA, just the CDR3 is kept, 48 bases in frame from base 1. The sample's time point, from its label and the paper: about 28 days (+/-7) after the second vaccine dose. AZD1222 recipients with second doses at about 4 weeks or about 12 weeks were pooled, because spike-specific TCR depth and breadth did not differ between schedules. Samples from vaccinated people were obtained from the UK trials COV001 and COV002, which included a single-blind randomized controlled phase 2/3 trial of AZD1222 (ChAdOx1 nCoV-19) in healthy adults. Trial participant PBMC samples were collected at day 0 and day 28 after the second dose for TCRbeta chain sequencing.

The chain is made from TRBV5-1 and TRBJ2-7, and the D gene may be TRBD2, 5 bases matching. The receptor comes from an adult who received the AZD1222 COVID-19 vaccine. Sample: peripheral blood, taken 28 days after the second AZD1222 dose. The DNA sequence is as follows: TGCGCCAGCAGCTTGGACTCTAGCTTCTCCACCTACGAGCAGTACTTC. It is translated as CASSLDSSFSTYEQYF.